A single sample is the source of the 23 T cell receptor beta chains below, sequenced in a study of T-cell memory formation after mild COVID-19. MiXCR was run by TCRdb on the 5' RACE reads, yielding one entry per CDR3 protein. The table lists about 300,000 distinct CDR3 sequences, less than 20% of them singletons. The specimen was PBMCs or a T cell subset sorted from them (not recorded which). All receptors derive from a man aged 18-30 years who had mild COVID-19 (a few samples of this study predate the infection). Cell type and time point are not known.

This clonotype was observed a few times. The chain is built from TRBV7-3 and TRBJ2-2; D is perhaps TRBD2 (6 bases). Looked up from germline, CDR1 is SGHTA and CDR2 is FQGTGA. The CDR3 consists of 15 residues. Deletions cut 10 bases from V and 0 bases from J, with 15 bases between. The CDR3 is CATRRERSNTGELFF. Here the CDR3 DNA reads TGTGCCACCCGCCGGGAGCGGTCGAACACCGGGGAGCTGTTTTTT.

V gene TRBV20-1 combines with J gene TRBJ1-5; 7 positions agree with TRBD1. Germline-derived CDR1 and CDR2 are DFQATT and SNEGSKA (reference sequence). V lost 3 bases to trimming and J lost 7 bases; unmatched junction nucleotides: 6. This CDR3 is 13 amino acids long. The CDR3 nucleotides are TGCAGTGCTAGTGAAGGGACAGACCAGCCCCAGCATTTT. Translated, it gives CSASEGTDQPQHF.

In this sample, this clonotype turned up many times. The V call is TRBV20-1, the J call TRBJ2-7; 10 bases line up with TRBD1. Germline CDR1 DFQATT, CDR2 SNEGSKA (reference sequence). CDR3 size: 14 residues. Losses at the gene ends were 3 bases for V and 5 bases for J; bases not matched to a gene: 7. The CDR3, as DNA: TGCAGTGCTAGTTTGGGACAGGGGAGAAACGAGCAGTACTTC. Translation gives CSASLGQGRNEQYF.

The genes are TRBV3-1 and TRBJ2-7; 9 nucleotides match TRBD1. The CDR3 spans 15 residues. Germline V gives CDR1 LGHDT, CDR2 YNNKEL (reference sequence). V gave up 7 bases and J gave up 5 bases; unmatched junction bases: 12. DNA for the CDR3: TGTGCCAGCACCCAGGGGGACAGGGCTTTTCACGAGCAGTACTTC. Its protein product is CASTQGDRAFHEQYF.

This clonotype was seen a handful of times. This rearrangement joins TRBV10-3 to TRBJ2-5; 7 bases agree with TRBD1. The CDR3 loop spans 15 amino acids. Trimming removed 2 bases from V and 2 bases from J; junction bases left unmatched: 5. Per germline, CDR1 ENHRY and CDR2 SYGVKD. For the CDR3, the DNA is TGTGCCATCAGTGAGACCGCAGGGGGTCAAGAGACCCAGTACTTC. Its protein is CAISETAGGQETQYF.

The chain uses TRBV24-1 and TRBJ2-1, with D possibly TRBD2 on 5 matching bases. The CDR3 length is 14 residues. V dropped 2 bases and J dropped 7 bases, with 11 bases sitting between them. Germline V gene lookup returns CDR1 KGHDR and CDR2 SFDVKD. The CDR3 loop is CATSDWIGVNEQFF. The CDR3 DNA reads TGTGCCACCAGTGATTGGATCGGGGTGAATGAGCAGTTCTTC.

The sample holds many counts of this clonotype. V is TRBV5-1 and J is TRBJ2-3; the D is unclear. The CDR3 runs 16 residues. The germline V and J ends were trimmed by 1 base and 0 bases, with 12 bases remaining between them. Germline values: CDR1 SGHRS, CDR2 YFSETQ. The CDR3 loop reads CASSLPGLSSTDTQYF. CDR3 nucleotides: TGCGCCAGCAGCTTGCCAGGCCTGTCTAGCACAGATACGCAGTATTTT.

This chain joins TRBV3-1 and TRBJ1-2; a possible D gene is TRBD1 (5 bases). CDR1 LGHDT and CDR2 YNNKEL come from the germline V gene (reference sequence). Trimming stripped 2 bases from V and 5 bases from J, with 18 bases between. CDR3 length equals 16 residues. This CDR3 reads CASSQLTARGKYGYTF. Written as DNA, the CDR3 is TGTGCCAGCAGCCAACTGACAGCGCGGGGGAAGTATGGCTACACCTTC.

This clonotype was seen a few times. This chain joins TRBV7-9 and TRBJ2-3, with D hard to call. V lost 7 bases and J lost 0, with 14 bases in between. Germline CDR1 reads SEHNR; CDR2 reads FQNEAQ (reference sequence). The CDR3 has 15 residues. This CDR3 is CASTLRTSSTDTQYF. The CDR3 DNA follows: TGTGCCAGCACCTTGAGAACTTCTAGCACAGATACGCAGTATTTT.

The chain joins TRBV7-2 to TRBJ2-3, with D hard to call. The V gene lost 3 bases and the J gene lost 5 bases, with 6 bases spanning the gap. Germline assignment: CDR1 SGHTA and CDR2 FQGNSA. The CDR3 totals 12 residues. The CDR3: CASSFTGDTQYF. The CDR3 nucleotides read TGTGCCAGCAGCTTTACCGGAGATACGCAGTATTTT.

This chain links TRBV5-6 with TRBJ2-5; 7 nucleotides agree with TRBD1. CDR3 length equals 13 residues. CDR1 and CDR2 (germline): SGHDT, YYEEEE. The V segment lost 0 bases and the J segment 5 bases; nucleotides outside the gene matches: 1. As DNA, the CDR3 is TGTGCCAGCAGCTTGGAACAGGGGGAGACCCAGTACTTC. It encodes CASSLEQGETQYF.

This sequence joins TRBV12-3 or TRBV12-4 and TRBJ2-5, with 11 positions matching TRBD1. Trimming cost V 7 bases and J 3 bases; bases outside gene matches: 7. CDR3 length: 15 amino acids. The CDR3 DNA reads as TGTGCCAGCAAGCCCGGACAGGGGGCGAAAGAGACCCAGTACTTC. This translates into CASKPGQGAKETQYF.

V gene TRBV20-1 combines with J gene TRBJ2-1, with TRBD2 matching over 11 bases. This CDR3 spans 16 amino acids. The V and J ends lost 0 bases and 4 bases, in that order; junction bases with no gene match: 5. CDR1 is DFQATT and CDR2 is SNEGSKA in the germline V gene (reference sequence). The CDR3 DNA reads as TGCAGTGCTAGAGAAGCTCTAGCGGGGGGATACAATGAGCAGTTCTTC. Translation: CSAREALAGGYNEQFF.

CDR3 protein: CASMRDEKLFF. The CDR3 nucleotides read TGCGCCAGCATGAGAGATGAAAAACTGTTTTTT. The chain carries TRBV10-2 and TRBJ1-4; D is unresolved. Trimming left V 7 bases short and J 6 bases short, with 6 bases between. CDR3 length: 11 amino acids. From germline, CDR1 is WSHSY and CDR2 SAAADI.

This clonotype has a count of ten or more. One end of the junction fails to match germline, which may point to a read error. The chain carries TRBV2 and TRBJ2-3; unclear D gene. This CDR3 has 12 residues. From germline, CDR1 is SNHLY and CDR2 FYNNEI. The CDR3 loop reads CASSEGSDTQYF. DNA of the CDR3: TGTGCCAGCAGCGAAGGTTCAGATACGCAGTATTTT.

This clonotype was recorded a few times. The CDR3 loop is CASSRAKSSYEQYV. The CDR3 DNA reads as TGTGCCAGCAGTCGGGCCAAGAGCTCCTACGAGCAGTACGTC. The chain has TRBV16 and TRBJ2-7, with D hard to call. The V end lost 6 bases, the J end lost 0 bases, and 12 bases lay between the germline ends. Germline V CDR1 and CDR2: KGHSY, FQNENV. The CDR3 totals 14 residues.

The chain has TRBV25-1 and TRBJ2-7; D is perhaps TRBD2 (6 bases). This CDR3 has 12 amino acids. CDR1 is MGHDK, CDR2 SYGVNS, per germline. V dropped 7 bases and J dropped 1 base, with 8 bases sitting between them. CDR3 sequence reads: CASKEGSYEQYV. CDR3 sequence (DNA): TGTGCCAGCAAGGAGGGGTCCTACGAGCAGTACGTC.

This clonotype was seen a handful of times. V gene TRBV9 combines with J gene TRBJ2-1, with unresolved D. The V end was cut by 0 bases, the J end by 2 bases, with 9 bases between. CDR3 length equals 15 residues. Germline CDR1 is SGDLS and CDR2 is YYNGEE. The DNA of the CDR3 is TGTGCCAGCAGCGTAGAGGGAAGTACCTACAATGAGCAGTTCTTC. Protein product: CASSVEGSTYNEQFF. Drawing the rest from reference TRBV9 and TRBJ2-1, the complete variable domain is DSGVTQTPKHLITATGQRVTLRCSPRSGDLSVYWYQQSLDQGLQFLIQYYNGEERAKGNILERFSAQQFPDLHSELNLSSLELGDSALYFCASSVEGSTYNEQFFGPGTRLTVL.

This clonotype was counted only a few times. This chain connects TRBV5-1 to TRBJ2-1, with D possibly being TRBD1 (6 bases). Germline V gene data show CDR1 as SGHRS and CDR2 as YFSETQ. Trimming removed 0 bases from V and 6 bases from J, with 10 bases in between. The CDR3 sequence is 14 residues long. The CDR3 region has the DNA TGCGCCAGCAGCTTGGAGGCAGGGGCCAATGAGCAGTTCTTC. Translation gives CASSLEAGANEQFF. The entire variable domain, with the rest obtained from reference TRBV5-1 and TRBJ2-1, is as follows: KAGVTQTPRYLIKTRGQQVTLSCSPISGHRSVSWYQQTPGQGLQFLFEYFSETQRNKGNFPGRFSGRQFSNSRSEMNVSTLELGDSALYLCASSLEAGANEQFFGPGTRLTVL.

The rearrangement uses TRBV6-2 or TRBV6-3 and TRBJ2-3; TRBD2 matches at 8 bases. This CDR3 has 16 amino acids. V was clipped by 5 bases and J by 1 base; unmatched bases: 8. The germline V gene has CDR1 MNHEY and CDR2 SVGEGT. The CDR3 DNA reads as TGTGCCAGCAGTCCCTTACTAGCGGCCCGCACAGATACGCAGTATTTT. Translated, it gives CASSPLLAARTDTQYF.

The rearrangement links TRBV12-3 or TRBV12-4 to TRBJ2-7, with unresolved D. V was clipped by 5 bases and J by 7 bases, with 6 bases between them. This CDR3 region has 10 residues. The CDR3 loop is CASSKGEQYF. The DNA of the CDR3 is TGTGCCAGCAGTAAAGGAGAGCAGTACTTC.

At least ten counts were recorded for this clonotype. V and J are TRBV7-2 and TRBJ2-5; 9 nucleotides agree with TRBD2. The CDR3 is made up of 16 amino acids. Trimming cost V 2 bases and J 5 bases; bases outside gene matches: 9. Germline CDR1 is SGHTA and CDR2 is FQGNSA. CDR3 loop: CASSLRPAGGGETQYF. The CDR3 bases are TGTGCCAGCAGCTTAAGGCCAGCGGGGGGAGGCGAGACCCAGTACTTC.

There are a few counts of this clonotype. V and J are TRBV12-5 and TRBJ2-5; 12 nucleotides agree with TRBD2. Germline V gives CDR1 LGHNT, CDR2 FRNRAP. The V and J ends lost 2 bases and 2 bases, in that order; junction bases with no gene match: 6. The CDR3 contains 17 residues. CDR3 protein: CASGLSGLAGLQETQYF. The CDR3 DNA reads as TGTGCTAGTGGTTTGTCCGGACTAGCGGGGTTACAAGAGACCCAGTACTTC.